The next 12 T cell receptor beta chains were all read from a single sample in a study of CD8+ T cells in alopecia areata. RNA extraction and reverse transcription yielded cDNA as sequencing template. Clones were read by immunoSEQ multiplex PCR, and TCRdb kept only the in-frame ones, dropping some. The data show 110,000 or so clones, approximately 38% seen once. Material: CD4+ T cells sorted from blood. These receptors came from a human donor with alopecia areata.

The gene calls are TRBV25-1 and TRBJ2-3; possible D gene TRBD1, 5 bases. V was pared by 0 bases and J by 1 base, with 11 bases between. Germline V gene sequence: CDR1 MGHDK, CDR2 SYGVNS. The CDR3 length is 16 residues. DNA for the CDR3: TGTGCCAGCAGTGAATATTTTTCCAGGGGCACAGATACGCAGTATTTT. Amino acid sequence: CASSEYFSRGTDTQYF.

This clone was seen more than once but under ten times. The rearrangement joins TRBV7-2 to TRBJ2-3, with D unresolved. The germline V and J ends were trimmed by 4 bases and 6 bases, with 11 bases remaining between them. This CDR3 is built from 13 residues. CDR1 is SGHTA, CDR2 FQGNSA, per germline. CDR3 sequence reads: CASSYAPRDTQYF. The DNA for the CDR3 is TGTGCCAGCAGCTATGCCCCCCGGGATACGCAGTATTTT.

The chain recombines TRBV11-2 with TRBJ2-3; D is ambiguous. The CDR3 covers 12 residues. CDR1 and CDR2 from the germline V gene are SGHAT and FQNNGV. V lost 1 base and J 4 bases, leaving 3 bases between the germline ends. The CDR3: CASSLVPDTQYF. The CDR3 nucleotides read TGTGCCAGCAGCTTAGTTCCAGATACGCAGTATTTT.

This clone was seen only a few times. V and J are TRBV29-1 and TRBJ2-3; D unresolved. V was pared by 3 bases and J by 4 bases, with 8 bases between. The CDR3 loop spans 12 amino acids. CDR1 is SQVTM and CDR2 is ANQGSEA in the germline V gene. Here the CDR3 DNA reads TGCAGCGTTGAGTTGCGCTCAGATACGCAGTATTTT. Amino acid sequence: CSVELRSDTQYF.

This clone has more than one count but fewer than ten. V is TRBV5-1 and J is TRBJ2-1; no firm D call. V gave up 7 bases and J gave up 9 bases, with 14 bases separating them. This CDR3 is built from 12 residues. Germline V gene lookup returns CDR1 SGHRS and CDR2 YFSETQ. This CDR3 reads CASGNSETEQFF. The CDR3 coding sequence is TGCGCCAGCGGGAACTCGGAAACTGAGCAGTTCTTC.

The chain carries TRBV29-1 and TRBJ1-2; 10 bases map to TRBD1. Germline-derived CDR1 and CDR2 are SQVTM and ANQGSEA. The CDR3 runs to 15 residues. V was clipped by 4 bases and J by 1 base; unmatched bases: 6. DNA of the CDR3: TGCAGCGTTGGGACAGGGGGTGAGGTTAACTATGGCTACACCTTC. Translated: CSVGTGGEVNYGYTF. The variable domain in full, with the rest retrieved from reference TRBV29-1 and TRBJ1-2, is SAVISQKPSRDICQRGTSLTIQCQVDSQVTMMFWYRQQPGQSLTLIATANQGSEATYESGFVIDKFPISRPNLTFSTLTVSNMSPEDSSIYLCSVGTGGEVNYGYTFGSGTRLTVV.

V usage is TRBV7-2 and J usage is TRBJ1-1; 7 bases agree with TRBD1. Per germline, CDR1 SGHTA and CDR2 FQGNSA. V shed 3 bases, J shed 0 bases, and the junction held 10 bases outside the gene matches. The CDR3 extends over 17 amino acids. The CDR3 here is CASSFLLGQIMNTEAFF. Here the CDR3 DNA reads TGTGCCAGCAGCTTCCTGTTGGGACAGATCATGAACACTGAAGCTTTCTTT.

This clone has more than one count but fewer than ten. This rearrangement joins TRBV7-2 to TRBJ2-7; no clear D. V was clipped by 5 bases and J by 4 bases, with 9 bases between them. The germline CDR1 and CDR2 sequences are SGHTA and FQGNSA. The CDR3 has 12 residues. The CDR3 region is CASSRSEYEQYF. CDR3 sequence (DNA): TGTGCCAGCAGCCGTAGTGAGTACGAGCAGTACTTC.

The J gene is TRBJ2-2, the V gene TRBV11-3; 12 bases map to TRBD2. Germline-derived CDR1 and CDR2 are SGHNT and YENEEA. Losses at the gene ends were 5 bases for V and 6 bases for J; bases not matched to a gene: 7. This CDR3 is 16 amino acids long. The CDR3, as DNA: TGTGCCAGCAGCCGAGGACTAGCGGGAAGTTCCGGGGAGCTGTTTTTT. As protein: CASSRGLAGSSGELFF.

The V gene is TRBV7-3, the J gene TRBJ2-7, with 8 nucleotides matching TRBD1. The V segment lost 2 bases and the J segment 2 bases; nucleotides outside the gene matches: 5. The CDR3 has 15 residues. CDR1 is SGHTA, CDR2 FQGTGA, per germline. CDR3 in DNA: TGTGCCAGCAGCTTAGCAGGACAGGGCCCCTACGAGCAGTACTTC. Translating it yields CASSLAGQGPYEQYF.

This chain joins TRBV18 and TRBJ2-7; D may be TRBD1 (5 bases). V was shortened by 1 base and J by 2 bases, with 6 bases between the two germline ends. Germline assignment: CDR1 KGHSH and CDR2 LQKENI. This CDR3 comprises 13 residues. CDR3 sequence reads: CASSPLTAYEQYF. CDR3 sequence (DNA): TGTGCCAGCTCACCACTGACAGCCTACGAGCAGTACTTC.

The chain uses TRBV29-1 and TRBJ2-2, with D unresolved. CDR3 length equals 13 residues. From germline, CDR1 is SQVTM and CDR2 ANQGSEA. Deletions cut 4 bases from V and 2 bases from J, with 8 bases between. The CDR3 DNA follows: TGCAGCGTTGGAGACACTAACACCGGGGAGCTGTTTTTT. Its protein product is CSVGDTNTGELFF.